This T cell receptor beta chain was obtained from a study of response to subunit inactivated influenza vaccine. TCRdb redid the calling of the RT-PCR reads with MiXCR, one entry per CDR3 protein. The sample shows about 500,000 distinct CDR3 sequences, more than 15% of them seen only once. CDR3 size: 20 residues. Germline assignment: CDR1 LGHDT and CDR2 YNNKEL (reference sequence). J gave up 2 bases and V 3 bases, and 11 bases lay outside the gene matches. This TCR derives from a man in his fifties or sixties who received an inactivated influenza vaccine. The J gene is TRBJ2-6, the V gene TRBV3-1, with 12 bases matching TRBD1. The material sequenced was CD4+ T cells sorted from PBMCs, taken less than 25 months after vaccination. The CDR3 nucleotides are TGTGCCAGCAGCCACTCAACCCGGGGACAGGGGGCAACTGGGGCCAACGTCCTGACTTTC. Its protein product is CASSHSTRGQGATGANVLTF. The full variable domain, with the rest looked up from reference TRBV3-1 and TRBJ2-6, is DTAVSQTPKYLVTQMGNDKSIKCEQNLGHDTMYWYKQDSKKFLKIMFSYNNKELIINETVPNRFSPKSPDKAHLNLHINSLELGDSAVYFCASSHSTRGQGATGANVLTFGAGSRLTVL.